This T cell receptor (beta chain) is from a study of blood T cell repertoires in COVID-19. Sequenced by immunoSEQ multiplex PCR; TCRdb stores in-frame clones only, minus some. The sample records 130,000 to 150,000 clones, roughly 90% being singletons. Sequencing used peripheral blood. The source is a human donor in a cohort sampled during active COVID-19.

The DNA of the CDR3 is TGTGCCAGCAGCTTAGTCGGGGGGGCTAACTATGGCTACACCTTC. This translates into CASSLVGGANYGYTF. The chain is built from TRBV11-2 and TRBJ1-2; D perhaps matches TRBD1 (5 bases). Germline CDR1 reads SGHAT; CDR2 reads FQNNGV. The CDR3 is 15 amino acids. Between the trimmed V and J ends, which lost 1 base and 0 bases, there was a span of 9 bases.